A single sample gave rise to the 26 T cell receptor beta chains below, sequenced in a study of human T cells and chemical hapten exposure. From the RACE reads, TCRdb called clonotypes with MiXCR, one entry per CDR3 protein. The repertoire holds about 120,000 distinct CDR3 sequences, with approximately 10% as singletons. The time point is: patch test 3, about 24 weeks after DPC sensitization. Noted treatment: therapeutic diphenylcyclopropenone sensitization with weekly scalp DPC. The sample in question was whole blood, obtained in connection with sensitization to the hapten diphenylcyclopropenone (DPC). The receptors shown here come from a woman in her fifties or sixties with alopecia areata. Some clones in this sample may be carry-over from other donors' samples.

The genes are TRBV20-1 and TRBJ2-5, with D tentatively TRBD1 or TRBD2 (5 bases each). The V gene lost 3 bases and the J gene lost 0 bases, with 8 bases spanning the gap. Germline V gene sequence: CDR1 DFQATT, CDR2 SNEGSKA (reference sequence). The CDR3 sequence is 13 residues long. CDR3 DNA sequence: TGCAGTGCTAGTCAGGGAGACCAAGAGACCCAGTACTTC. As protein: CSASQGDQETQYF.

This clonotype was seen at least ten times. This chain joins TRBV15 and TRBJ1-5; no clear D. The CDR3 is made up of 14 amino acids. Trimming shortened V by 0 bases and J by 7 bases, and 10 bases separated the two germline ends. Germline V gene sequence: CDR1 LNHNV, CDR2 YYDKDF (reference sequence). CDR3 residues: CATSRDRSGQPQHF. The CDR3 coding sequence is TGTGCCACCAGCAGAGATAGATCTGGGCAGCCCCAGCATTTT.

This clonotype was found many times. The V call is TRBV12-3 or TRBV12-4, the J call TRBJ2-3, with TRBD1 as a possible D gene (5 bases). V was trimmed by 6 bases and J by 4 bases, leaving 8 bases between them. The CDR3 spans 12 residues. CDR3 bases: TGTGCCAGCAGGACAGACCCAGATACGCAGTATTTT. Amino acids: CASRTDPDTQYF.

This sequence joins TRBV9 and TRBJ2-3, with D possibly called TRBD1 or TRBD2 (6 bases each). Looked up from germline, CDR1 is SGDLS and CDR2 is YYNGEE. Trimming removed 0 bases at V and 1 base at J, with 12 bases between. This CDR3 has 16 amino acids. The CDR3 reads CASSVELAGGTDTQYF. CDR3 sequence (DNA): TGTGCCAGCAGCGTAGAACTAGCAGGGGGCACAGATACGCAGTATTTT.

This clonotype appeared a few times. V and J are TRBV20-1 and TRBJ1-1; D gene ambiguous. Germline V CDR1 and CDR2: DFQATT, SNEGSKA (reference sequence). Between the trimmed V and J ends, which lost 8 bases and 5 bases, there was a span of 15 bases. This CDR3 region has 12 residues. The CDR3 DNA follows: TGCAGTCCCTGGACCTTTGGAACTGAAGCTTTCTTT. Protein product: CSPWTFGTEAFF.

The rearrangement joins TRBV5-6 to TRBJ1-5; D gene uncertain. The CDR3 loop spans 14 amino acids. Germline CDR1 is SGHDT and CDR2 is YYEEEE. The ends were cut back, 4 bases at V and 2 bases at J, with 10 bases in the middle. CDR3 coding DNA: TGTGCCAGCAGCAGACGGGATGGCAATCAGCCCCAGCATTTT. Translation: CASSRRDGNQPQHF.

This sequence joins TRBV29-1 and TRBJ2-4; possible D gene TRBD1, 6 bases. CDR3 length: 12 amino acids. The V end lost 5 bases, the J end lost 8 bases, and 13 bases lay between the germline ends. Germline V gives CDR1 SQVTM, CDR2 ANQGSEA. The CDR3 region has the DNA TGCAGCGTTAAATCAGGGGAACACATTCAGTACTTC. It translates to CSVKSGEHIQYF.

The chain combines TRBV27 with TRBJ2-7, with 7 bases lining up with TRBD2. With V trimmed by 3 bases and J by 2 bases, 4 bases remained unmatched. Germline CDR1 reads MNHEY; CDR2 reads SMNVEV (reference sequence). This CDR3 comprises 14 residues. This CDR3 reads CASSLWGGAYEQYF. The CDR3 bases are TGTGCCAGCAGTTTGTGGGGGGGGGCCTACGAGCAGTACTTC.

This clonotype was counted ten times or more. V usage is TRBV20-1 and J usage is TRBJ2-7; 10 nucleotides match TRBD2. This CDR3 has 15 residues. After removal of 3 bases from V and 4 bases from J, the junction contained 9 bases not matched to a gene. Looked up from germline, CDR1 is DFQATT and CDR2 is SNEGSKA (reference sequence). The CDR3 coding sequence is TGCAGTGCTAGGATAGGGTCTAGCGGGAGTTACGAGCAGTACTTC. Translating it yields CSARIGSSGSYEQYF.

The table lists this clonotype with a few counts. The chain carries TRBV6-2 or TRBV6-3 and TRBJ2-5; D unclear. Trimming removed 6 bases from V and 2 bases from J, with 10 bases in between. Germline V gene sequence: CDR1 MNHEY, CDR2 SVGEGT. This CDR3 region has 13 residues. The CDR3 sequence: CASSLGFQETQYF. The CDR3 nucleotides read TGTGCCAGCAGCCTGGGATTTCAAGAGACCCAGTACTTC.

The rearrangement links TRBV4-2 to TRBJ2-7; possible D gene TRBD1, 5 bases. V lost 0 bases and J lost 2, with 14 bases in between. The CDR3 extends over 16 amino acids. Germline lookup yields CDR1 LGHNA and CDR2 YNFKEQ. The CDR3 DNA reads TGTGCCAGCAGCCAAGATCTTCAGGGTCCAGCCTACGAGCAGTACTTC. Protein: CASSQDLQGPAYEQYF.

CDR3 nucleotide sequence: TGCGCCAGCAGCGATAGGGACGGCGGGTACGAGCAGTACTTC. This encodes CASSDRDGGYEQYF. The rearrangement uses TRBV5-1 and TRBJ2-7; D is perhaps TRBD1 or TRBD2 (5 bases each). The CDR3 covers 14 residues. V was clipped by 4 bases and J by 4 bases, with 15 bases between them. Germline V gives CDR1 SGHRS, CDR2 YFSETQ.

This clonotype was seen a handful of times. V and J are TRBV18 and TRBJ2-5, with D perhaps TRBD1 (6 bases). V lost 3 bases and J lost 3, with 8 bases in between. CDR3 size: 13 residues. The V gene's germline CDR1 is KGHSH and CDR2 LQKENI. In DNA form, the CDR3 reads TGTGCCAGCTCACCCGGACAGAAAGAGACCCAGTACTTC. Encoded protein: CASSPGQKETQYF.

This clonotype was detected ten times or more. The V gene is TRBV28, the J gene TRBJ1-2; weak D call: TRBD1 (5 bases). Germline CDR1 MDHEN, CDR2 SYDVKM. Trimming left V 3 bases short and J 1 base short, with 9 bases between. The CDR3 loop spans 14 amino acids. CDR3 amino acids: CASSLFRDNYGYTF. For the CDR3, the DNA is TGTGCCAGCAGTTTGTTCAGGGATAACTATGGCTACACCTTC.

A few counts support this clonotype. V gene TRBV20-1 combines with J gene TRBJ1-1; D is uncertain. The V end lost 6 bases, the J end lost 1 base, and 9 bases lay between the germline ends. Germline loops: CDR1 DFQATT, CDR2 SNEGSKA (reference sequence). CDR3 length equals 12 residues. CDR3: CSAMIPNTEAFF. CDR3 sequence (DNA): TGCAGTGCCATGATCCCGAACACTGAAGCTTTCTTT.

The chain has TRBV29-1 and TRBJ2-2; D perhaps matches TRBD2 (6 bases). Trimming stripped 1 base from V and 4 bases from J, with 10 bases between. The CDR3 loop spans 14 amino acids. CDR1 and CDR2 (germline): SQVTM, ANQGSEA. CDR3 residues: CSVEAGVSTGELFF. The CDR3 DNA follows: TGCAGCGTTGAAGCGGGGGTCTCCACCGGGGAGCTGTTTTTT.

In its sample, this clonotype was seen a few times. The CDR3 here is CASSPPGGVNSEQFF. The DNA for the CDR3 is TGTGCCAGCTCACCACCGGGCGGGGTCAACAGTGAGCAGTTCTTC. V gene TRBV18 combines with J gene TRBJ2-1; perhaps TRBD2 as D (6 bases). This CDR3 is 15 amino acids long. Per germline, CDR1 KGHSH and CDR2 LQKENI. Trimming stripped 0 bases from V and 9 bases from J, with 15 bases between.

Only a few counts were recorded for this clonotype. The rearrangement uses TRBV2 and TRBJ2-2; 8 bases agree with TRBD1. CDR3 length equals 15 residues. Germline V gives CDR1 SNHLY, CDR2 FYNNEI. J gave up 6 bases and V 7 bases, and 10 bases lay outside the gene matches. Here the CDR3 reads CASNRPGTGSGELFF. The CDR3 DNA follows: TGTGCCAGCAACCGACCAGGGACAGGTTCCGGGGAGCTGTTTTTT.

This clonotype came up a few times. J is TRBJ2-1 and V is TRBV18, with a possible D match to TRBD1 (6 bases). V gave up 5 bases and J gave up 0 bases, with 11 bases separating them. Germline V CDR1 and CDR2: KGHSH, LQKENI. The CDR3 is 15 amino acids. As DNA, the CDR3 is TGTGCCAGCTCAGCCGGACAGTTCTCCTACAATGAGCAGTTCTTC. Encoded protein: CASSAGQFSYNEQFF.

The chain carries TRBV5-4 and TRBJ2-3; TRBD2 matches at 9 bases. This CDR3 is built from 15 residues. Looked up from germline, CDR1 is SGHNT and CDR2 is YYREEE (reference sequence). With V trimmed by 5 bases and J by 4 bases, 8 bases remained unmatched. The CDR3 region is CASRGGGAGADTQYF. CDR3 bases: TGTGCCAGCAGAGGCGGGGGGGCCGGAGCAGATACGCAGTATTTT.

The J gene is TRBJ2-3, the V gene TRBV24-1; 8 bases line up with TRBD2. After removal of 7 bases from V and 5 bases from J, the junction contained 7 bases not matched to a gene. The CDR3 consists of 14 residues. CDR1 is KGHDR, CDR2 SFDVKD, per germline. The CDR3 reads CATSGRAWGDTQYF. The CDR3 bases are TGTGCCACCAGCGGGAGGGCCTGGGGAGATACGCAGTATTTT.

This clonotype came up a few times. This rearrangement joins TRBV27 to TRBJ1-6, with D tentatively TRBD1 (5 bases). Trimming stripped 5 bases from V and 10 bases from J, with 15 bases between. Germline CDR1 reads MNHEY; CDR2 reads SMNVEV (reference sequence). This CDR3 contains 14 residues. The CDR3 loop is CASSPRQRGSPLHF. The CDR3 coding sequence is TGTGCCAGCAGTCCTCGACAGCGAGGATCACCCCTCCACTTT.

Only a few counts were recorded for this clonotype. The gene calls are TRBV20-1 and TRBJ1-2; D unresolved. The CDR3 has 13 residues. The germline gives CDR1 DFQATT, CDR2 SNEGSKA (reference sequence). The CDR3 DNA reads as TGCAGACTGGCGGGAGAACCCGGCGATGGCTACACCTTC. Translation: CRLAGEPGDGYTF.

This clonotype was detected ten times or more. CDR3 sequence: CASLLDSFSETQYF. The CDR3, as DNA: TGTGCCAGTCTTCTAGACAGTTTCTCGGAGACCCAGTACTTC. The rearrangement joins TRBV27 to TRBJ2-5, with D possibly TRBD1 on 5 matching bases. CDR3 length equals 14 residues. CDR1 is MNHEY and CDR2 is SMNVEV in the germline V gene (reference sequence). V lost 9 bases, J lost 5 bases, and 19 bases lay in between.

This clonotype was counted only a few times. This chain links TRBV20-1 with TRBJ1-1; 10 bases align to TRBD1. The CDR3 is 17 amino acids. Germline V gene data show CDR1 as DFQATT and CDR2 as SNEGSKA (reference sequence). The trim removed 3 bases at V and 5 bases at J, leaving 15 bases unmatched. CDR3 region: CSARTGTGASWGTEAFF. The CDR3 DNA follows: TGCAGTGCTAGGACCGGGACAGGGGCTTCCTGGGGGACTGAAGCTTTCTTT.

This clonotype was observed at least ten times. This chain links TRBV6-1 with TRBJ1-3, with D perhaps TRBD1 (5 bases). The germline V gene encodes CDR1 MNHNS and CDR2 SASEGT. CDR3 length equals 10 residues. The V gene lost 8 bases and the J gene lost 8 bases, with 7 bases spanning the gap. CDR3 in amino acids: CASGQDTIYF. As DNA, the CDR3 is TGTGCCAGCGGACAAGACACCATATATTTT.